This note documents a single T cell receptor beta chain sequence. What it recognizes is unknown. Assay: immunoSEQ multiplex PCR; the TCRdb copy retains only in-frame clones and omits some. Here the sample spans 25,000 to 30,000 clones, under 80% being singletons. The sample is drawn from a study of STAT5B mutations in CD4+ large granular lymphocyte leukemia. Overall study: Healthy donors showed HLA-associated enrichment of the CDR3 'QG' motif.

The study's findings and limits: Without putative leukemic clones, patient CD4-sorted repertoires remained more clonal than healthy CD4+ repertoires. 8/27 top patient clones versus 2/35 control clones were TRBV06-family.

Germline lookup yields CDR1 SGHTA and CDR2 FQGNSA. V was clipped by 4 bases and J by 0 bases; unmatched bases: 4. This CDR3 comprises 16 residues. This sequence originates from a human donor in good health. Sequenced material: CD4+ T cells from blood buffy coats. J is TRBJ2-2 and V is TRBV7-2; the match to TRBD2 covers 8 bases. The CDR3: CASSSTSGANTGELFF. In DNA, the CDR3 is TGTGCCAGCAGCTCTACTAGCGGTGCGAACACCGGGGAGCTGTTTTTT. Drawing the rest from reference TRBV7-2 and TRBJ2-2, the complete variable domain is GAGVSQSPSNKVTEKGKDVELRCDPISGHTALYWYRQSLGQGLEFLIYFQGNSAPDKSGLPSDRFSAERTGGSVSTLTIQRTQQEDSAVYLCASSSTSGANTGELFFGEGSRLTVL.